Presented here are 18 T cell receptor beta chains from one specimen sequenced in a study of blood T cell repertoires in COVID-19 (dated by TCRdb to about 2020). The library came from the immunoSEQ multiplex PCR assay. TCRdb stores this immuneACCESS table with in-frame sequences only. Part of the clones is absent; in the studies checked, under half of the shortfall reflects unresolved V genes, and no reason is known for the rest. The sample has 150,000 to 200,000 clones on record, over 70% of them singletons. The top ten clonotypes cover 9.1% of the sample. Sequenced: peripheral blood. The source of these receptors is a woman of 80 years or more with active or convalescent COVID-19.

This clone was observed once. V gene TRBV24-1 combines with J gene TRBJ1-2, with 8 bases that match TRBD1. Germline trimming cut 6 bases from V and 8 bases from J; bases unmatched to any gene: 13. The CDR3 has 15 amino acids. In germline, CDR1 is KGHDR, CDR2 SFDVKD. The CDR3 spells CATSNGRDRTGGYTF. The DNA for the CDR3 is TGTGCCACCAGTAATGGGCGGGACAGGACCGGCGGCTACACCTTC.

The chain links TRBV6-5 to TRBJ1-2; D may be TRBD1 (5 bases). This CDR3 region has 16 residues. Trimming pared 2 bases from V and 4 bases from J, leaving 17 bases between. CDR1 and CDR2 (germline): MNHEY, SVGAGI. DNA for the CDR3: TGTGCCAGCAGTTACGGGGCAGCCTCACCTGCCTATGGCTACACCTTC. Its protein product is CASSYGAASPAYGYTF.

Only one count was recorded for this clone. V is TRBV7-6 and J is TRBJ1-4; D is unclear. The germline V gene has CDR1 SGHVS and CDR2 FNYEAQ. Trimming took off 4 bases at V and 7 bases at J, with 16 bases between the two ends. This CDR3 is built from 15 residues. The CDR3 sequence is CASSSGGLLGEKLFF. The CDR3 DNA is TGTGCCAGCAGCTCGGGAGGGCTATTGGGTGAAAAACTGTTTTTT. Full variable domain (missing parts from reference TRBV7-6 and TRBJ1-4): GAGVSQSPRYKVTKRGQDVALRCDPISGHVSLYWYRQALGQGPEFLTYFNYEAQQDKSGLPNDRFSAERPEGSISTLTIQRTEQRDSAMYRCASSSGGLLGEKLFFGSGTQLSVL.

The chain employs TRBV18 and TRBJ1-4, with a weak D call TRBD1 (5 bases). The CDR3 consists of 15 residues. The germline V gene encodes CDR1 KGHSH and CDR2 LQKENI. Between the trimmed V and J ends, which lost 2 bases and 5 bases, there was a span of 12 bases. CDR3 in DNA: TGTGCCAGCTCACCATGGGGGGGAATCAATGAAAAACTGTTTTTT. As protein: CASSPWGGINEKLFF.

J is TRBJ1-2 and V is TRBV5-4, with a possible D match to TRBD1 (6 bases). V lost 0 bases to trimming and J lost 5 bases, with 8 bases between them. The CDR3 has 13 residues. CDR1 SGHNT and CDR2 YYREEE come from the germline V gene (reference sequence). The CDR3 DNA reads TGTGCCAGCAGCTTGGGGGGGCAGTATGGCTACACCTTC. Its translation: CASSLGGQYGYTF.

This chain connects TRBV30 to TRBJ1-2; 9 positions match TRBD1. This CDR3 is built from 13 residues. The germline V gene has CDR1 GTSNPN and CDR2 SVGIG (reference sequence). After removal of 5 bases from V and 7 bases from J, the junction contained 8 bases not matched to a gene. This chain's CDR3 is CAWLGQGVGGYTF. CDR3 coding DNA: TGTGCCTGGTTGGGACAGGGAGTAGGTGGCTACACCTTC.

This chain joins TRBV19 and TRBJ1-5, with a weak D call TRBD1 (5 bases). The V end lost 4 bases, the J end lost 0 bases, and 10 bases lay between the germline ends. CDR1 is LNHDA, CDR2 SQIVND, per germline (reference sequence). The CDR3 loop spans 15 amino acids. The CDR3 sequence: CASSTAGYSNQPQHF. CDR3 DNA: TGTGCCAGTAGTACCGCAGGGTATAGCAATCAGCCCCAGCATTTT.

Points on this clone: Other nucleotide sequences in the sample specify the same CDR3. The chain links TRBV7-9 to TRBJ1-1; TRBD1 agrees at 8 bases. The CDR3 totals 16 residues. Germline assignment: CDR1 SEHNR and CDR2 FQNEAQ (reference sequence). J lost 1 base, V lost 1 base, and 5 bases had no gene match. CDR3 in amino acids: CASSLGTGFGNTEAFF. The CDR3, as DNA: TGTGCCAGCAGCTTAGGGACAGGGTTCGGGAACACTGAAGCTTTCTTT.

This clone was seen a single time. This chain links TRBV10-3 with TRBJ1-3, with TRBD1 identical over 7 bases. The V gene end was trimmed by 6 bases and the J gene end by 4 bases; junction bases not matched to a gene: 3. The germline V gene encodes CDR1 ENHRY and CDR2 SYGVKD. The CDR3 totals 13 residues. The CDR3 here is CAISPGQGNTIYF. The CDR3 coding sequence is TGTGCCATCAGCCCGGGACAGGGAAACACCATATATTTT.

The J gene is TRBJ1-1, the V gene TRBV5-1; 8 bases fit TRBD1. The length of the CDR3 is 14 residues. V dropped 4 bases and J dropped 4; count of bases not matched to a gene: 6. CDR1 and CDR2 from the germline V gene are SGHRS and YFSETQ. CDR3 region: CASSTGQDPTEAFF. CDR3 sequence (DNA): TGCGCCAGCAGCACGGGACAGGATCCCACTGAAGCTTTCTTT.

The rearrangement uses TRBV10-3 and TRBJ1-4; 9 bases align to TRBD1. J gave up 4 bases and V 6 bases, and 3 bases lay outside the gene matches. The germline CDR1 and CDR2 sequences are ENHRY and SYGVKD. The CDR3 covers 14 residues. The CDR3 region is CAISPGQGNEKLFF. The CDR3 region has the DNA TGTGCCATCAGCCCGGGACAGGGTAATGAAAAACTGTTTTTT.

In DNA, the CDR3 is TGTGCCAGCAGTTTTTCAATTCCCCGCGGGTATGGCTACACCTTC. It is translated as CASSFSIPRGYGYTF. V usage is TRBV6-2 or TRBV6-3 and J usage is TRBJ1-2; no firm D call. The germline V gene encodes CDR1 MNHEY and CDR2 SVGEGT. V lost 4 bases, J lost 5 bases, and 17 bases lay in between. This CDR3 has 15 residues.

The chain combines TRBV20-1 with TRBJ1-5; 7 bases line up with TRBD1. CDR3 length: 16 residues. Trimming removed 5 bases from V and 0 bases from J; junction bases left unmatched: 10. The germline CDR1 and CDR2 sequences are DFQATT and SNEGSKA (reference sequence). CDR3 nucleotide sequence: TGCAGTGCTGGTGGCAGGGGGGATTATAGCAATCAGCCCCAGCATTTT. It is translated as CSAGGRGDYSNQPQHF.

This chain connects TRBV19 to TRBJ1-2; 8 nucleotides match TRBD1. CDR1 is LNHDA, CDR2 SQIVND, per germline (reference sequence). CDR3 length: 18 residues. Losses at the gene ends were 9 bases for V and 0 bases for J; bases not matched to a gene: 18. The CDR3 region has the DNA TGTGCCAGCCTGACCGCTCCGGGACAGGAGGGTACTAACTATGGCTACACCTTC. Its protein product is CASLTAPGQEGTNYGYTF.

This clone was detected only once. The chain recombines TRBV6-2 or TRBV6-3 with TRBJ2-7; D is possibly TRBD1 (6 bases). Trimming took 2 bases from V and 12 from J, leaving 11 bases between them. CDR1 MNHEY and CDR2 SVGEGT come from the germline V gene. The CDR3 sequence is 11 residues long. CDR3 bases: TGTGCCAGCAGTTACCGGGGACAACTGTACTTC. Encoded protein: CASSYRGQLYF.

As to this clone: Other DNA sequences in the sample encode the same CDR3. V gene TRBV12-3 or TRBV12-4 combines with J gene TRBJ2-7; maybe TRBD1 (6 bases). V was trimmed by 5 bases and J by 0 bases, leaving 8 bases between them. This CDR3 comprises 13 residues. CDR3 in amino acids: CASSGQSSYEQYF. CDR3 DNA sequence: TGTGCCAGCAGTGGACAGAGCTCCTACGAGCAGTACTTC.

The chain has TRBV5-8 and TRBJ2-2; D is perhaps TRBD1 (6 bases). Looked up from germline, CDR1 is SGHTS and CDR2 is YDEGEE. Trimming cost V 0 bases and J 4 bases, with 13 bases left between them. CDR3 size: 16 residues. In DNA form, the CDR3 reads TGTGCCAGCAGCTTGGCCGAAGGGGGATTCACCGGGGAGCTGTTTTTT. This sequence encodes CASSLAEGGFTGELFF.

The rearrangement uses TRBV7-6 and TRBJ2-5; 9 bases agree with TRBD1. The CDR3 is made up of 16 amino acids. The trim removed 0 bases at V and 7 bases at J, leaving 9 bases unmatched. Germline V gene sequence: CDR1 SGHVS, CDR2 FNYEAQ. In DNA form, the CDR3 reads TGTGCCAGCAGCTTAGCGAGGGACAGGGAAGGGGTGACCCAGTACTTC. This encodes CASSLARDREGVTQYF. Variable domain in full (rest from reference TRBV7-6 and TRBJ2-5): GAGVSQSPRYKVTKRGQDVALRCDPISGHVSLYWYRQALGQGPEFLTYFNYEAQQDKSGLPNDRFSAERPEGSISTLTIQRTEQRDSAMYRCASSLARDREGVTQYFGPGTRLLVL.